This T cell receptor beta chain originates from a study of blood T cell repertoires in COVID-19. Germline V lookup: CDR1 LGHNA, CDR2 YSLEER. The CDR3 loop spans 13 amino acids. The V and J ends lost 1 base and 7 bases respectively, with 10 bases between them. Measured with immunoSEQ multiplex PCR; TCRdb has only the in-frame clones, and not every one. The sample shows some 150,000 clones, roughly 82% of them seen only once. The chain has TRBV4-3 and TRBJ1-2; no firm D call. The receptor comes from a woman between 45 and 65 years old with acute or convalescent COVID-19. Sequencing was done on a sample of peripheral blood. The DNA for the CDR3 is TGCGCCAGCAGCCAAGCCCGGGATCGTGGCTACACCTTC. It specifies CASSQARDRGYTF.